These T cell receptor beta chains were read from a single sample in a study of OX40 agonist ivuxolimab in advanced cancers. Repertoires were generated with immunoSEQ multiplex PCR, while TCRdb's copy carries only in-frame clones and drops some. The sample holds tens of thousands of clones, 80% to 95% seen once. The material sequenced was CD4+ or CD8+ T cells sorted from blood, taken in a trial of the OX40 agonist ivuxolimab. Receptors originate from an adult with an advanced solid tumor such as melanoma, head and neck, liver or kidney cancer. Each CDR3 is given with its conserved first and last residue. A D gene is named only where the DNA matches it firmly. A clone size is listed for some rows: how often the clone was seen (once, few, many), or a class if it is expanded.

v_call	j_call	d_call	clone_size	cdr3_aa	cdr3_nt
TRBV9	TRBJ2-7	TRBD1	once	CASSSRGLYEQYF	TGTGCCAGCAGCTCGAGGGGGCTCTACGAGCAGTACTTC
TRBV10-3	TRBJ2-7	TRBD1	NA	CAISEGTEYEQYF	TGTGCCATCAGTGAGGGGACAGAGTACGAGCAGTACTTC
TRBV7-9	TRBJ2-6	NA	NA	CTSGANVLTF	TGCACCTCTGGGGCCAACGTCCTGACTTTC
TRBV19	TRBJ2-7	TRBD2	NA	CASSVRSGSLGYEQYF	TGTGCCAGTAGTGTGCGAAGCGGGAGTTTGGGCTACGAGCAGTACTTC
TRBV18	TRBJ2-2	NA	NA	CASSPSAAGELFF	TGTGCCAGCTCACCAAGCGCGGCCGGGGAGCTGTTTTTT
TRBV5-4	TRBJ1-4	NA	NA	CASSLGGVNEKLFF	TGTGCCAGCAGCTTGGGGGGGGTCAATGAAAAACTGTTTTTT
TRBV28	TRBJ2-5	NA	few	CASLREETQYF	TGTGCCAGCCTTCGGGAAGAGACCCAGTACTTC
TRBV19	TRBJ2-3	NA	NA	CASKKGPSTDTQYF	TGTGCCAGTAAAAAGGGGCCTTCAACAGATACGCAGTATTTT
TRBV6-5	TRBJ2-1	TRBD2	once	CASSSGGGVQFF	TGTGCCAGCAGTAGCGGCGGGGGGGTTCAGTTCTTC
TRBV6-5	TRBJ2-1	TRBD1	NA	CASSYRRQGNNEQFF	TGTGCCAGCAGTTACCGACGACAGGGCAACAATGAGCAGTTCTTC
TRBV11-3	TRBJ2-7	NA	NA	CASSLARGPYEQYF	TGTGCCAGCAGCTTAGCGCGGGGCCCCTACGAGCAGTACTTC
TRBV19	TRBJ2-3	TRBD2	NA	CASSIPVVASGVRGQYF	TGTGCCAGTAGTATACCCGTCGTGGCTAGCGGGGTTCGGGGGCAGTATTTT
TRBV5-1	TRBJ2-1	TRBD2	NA	CASSGTGTSLNEQFF	TGCGCCAGCAGCGGAACCGGGACTAGCCTTAATGAGCAGTTCTTC
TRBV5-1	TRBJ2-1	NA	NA	CASSPGSSYNEQFF	TGCGCCAGCAGCCCGGGGAGCTCCTACAATGAGCAGTTCTTC
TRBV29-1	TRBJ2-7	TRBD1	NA	CSVFQGAGYEQYF	TGCAGCGTTTTCCAGGGGGCAGGGTACGAGCAGTACTTC
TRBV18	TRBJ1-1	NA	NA	CASSPKKSPVEAFF	TGTGCCAGCTCACCAAAAAAATCTCCGGTTGAAGCTTTCTTT
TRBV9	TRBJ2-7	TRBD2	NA	CASSPGGLGEQYF	TGTGCCAGCAGTCCGGGGGGGCTTGGCGAGCAGTACTTC
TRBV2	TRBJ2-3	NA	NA	CASRNLVGDTQYF	TGTGCCAGCAGAAACCTCGTGGGCGATACGCAGTATTTT
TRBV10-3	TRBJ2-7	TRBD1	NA	CAISEGTGEYYEQYF	TGTGCCATCAGTGAGGGGACAGGGGAGTACTACGAGCAGTACTTC
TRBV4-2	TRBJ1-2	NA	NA	CASSQGGREDGYTF	TGTGCCAGCAGCCAAGGCGGCAGGGAGGATGGCTACACCTTC
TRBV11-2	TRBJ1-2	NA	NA	CASSLSLSYWGYTF	TGTGCCAGCAGCTTAAGCCTATCCTACTGGGGCTACACCTTC
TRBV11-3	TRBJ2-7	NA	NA	CASSKDPGESYEQYF	TGTGCCAGCAGCAAAGACCCCGGGGAGAGCTACGAGCAGTACTTC
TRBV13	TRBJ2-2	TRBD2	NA	CASSPHSGGATGELFF	TGTGCCAGCAGCCCTCATAGCGGGGGGGCCACCGGGGAGCTGTTTTTT
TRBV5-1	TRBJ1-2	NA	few	CASKPTGLNYGYTF	TGCGCCAGCAAACCCACGGGGCTTAACTATGGCTACACCTTC
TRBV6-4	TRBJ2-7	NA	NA	CASSDGQGGLQYF	TGTGCCAGCAGTGACGGGCAGGGGGGTTTGCAGTACTTC
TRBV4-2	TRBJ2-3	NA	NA	CASSQVAGGTDTQYF	TGTGCCAGCAGCCAAGTTGCCGGAGGCACAGATACGCAGTATTTT
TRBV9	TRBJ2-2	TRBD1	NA	CASRGQGVFGELFF	TGTGCCAGCAGGGGACAGGGAGTTTTCGGGGAGCTGTTTTTT
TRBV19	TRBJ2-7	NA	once	CASSSSRAAYEQYF	TGTGCCAGTAGTTCATCCCGGGCCGCCTACGAGCAGTACTTC
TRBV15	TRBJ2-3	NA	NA	CATSKRFASTDTQYF	TGTGCCACCAGCAAGCGGTTTGCTAGCACAGATACGCAGTATTTT
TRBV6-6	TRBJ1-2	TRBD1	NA	CASSTTGDPYGYTF	TGTGCCAGCAGTACTACAGGGGATCCCTATGGCTACACCTTC
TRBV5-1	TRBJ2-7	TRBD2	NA	CASSLTSGPYEQYF	TGCGCCAGCAGCTTGACTAGCGGCCCCTACGAGCAGTACTTC
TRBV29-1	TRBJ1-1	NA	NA	CSVVKIMNTEAFF	TGCAGCGTTGTGAAGATCATGAACACTGAAGCTTTCTTT
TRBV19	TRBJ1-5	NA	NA	CASSIMDQPQHF	TGTGCCAGTAGTATAATGGATCAGCCCCAGCATTTT
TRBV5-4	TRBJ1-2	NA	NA	CASSPIPGRPYGYTF	TGTGCCAGCAGCCCCATACCCGGCAGGCCCTATGGCTACACCTTC
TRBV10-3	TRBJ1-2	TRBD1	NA	CAISGTGHNYGYTF	TGTGCCATCAGTGGGACAGGACACAACTATGGCTACACCTTC
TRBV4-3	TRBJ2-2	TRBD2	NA	CASSPRPRGGNTGELFF	TGCGCCAGCAGCCCCCGACCCCGGGGGGGGAACACCGGGGAGCTGTTTTTT
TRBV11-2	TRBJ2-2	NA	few	CASSREAAGELFF	TGTGCCAGCAGCCGTGAGGCAGCCGGGGAGCTGTTTTTT
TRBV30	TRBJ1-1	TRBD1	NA	CAWSTRTGMGTEAFF	TGTGCCTGGAGTACTCGGACAGGAATGGGCACTGAAGCTTTCTTT
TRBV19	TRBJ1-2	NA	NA	CASSITGRVYGYTF	TGTGCCAGTAGTATCACAGGAAGGGTGTATGGCTACACCTTC
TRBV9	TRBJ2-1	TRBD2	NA	CASSVGLGVSGGSSYNEQFF	TGTGCCAGCAGCGTAGGTTTAGGGGTTAGCGGGGGTAGCTCCTACAATGAGCAGTTCTTC
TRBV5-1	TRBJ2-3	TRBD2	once	CASSALAGGSDTQYF	TGCGCCAGCAGCGCGCTAGCGGGAGGCTCAGATACGCAGTATTTT
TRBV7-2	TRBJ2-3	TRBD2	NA	CASSPHLAGVGQYF	TGTGCCAGCAGCCCCCATTTAGCGGGAGTGGGGCAGTATTTT
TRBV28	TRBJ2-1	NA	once	CASTPGGAGIYNEQFF	TGTGCCAGCACCCCTGGGGGGGCAGGGATTTACAATGAGCAGTTCTTC
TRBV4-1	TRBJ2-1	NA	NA	CASKPLGGNEQFF	TGCGCCAGCAAACCTCTCGGGGGCAATGAGCAGTTCTTC
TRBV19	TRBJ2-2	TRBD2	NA	CASTTPRGGAPSNTGELFF	TGTGCCAGTACCACCCCCCGGGGGGGGGCCCCATCGAACACCGGGGAGCTGTTTTTT